Listed below are T cell receptor beta chains from one sample, sequenced in a study of T-cell reconstitution after alpha-beta-depleted transplantation in children. TCRdb redid the calling of the PCR reads with MiXCR, one entry per CDR3 protein. This table has around 300,000 distinct CDR3 sequences, approximately 23% appearing once. The sequencing here drew on PBMCs, mostly from graft donor cells, taken 180 days after TCRalphabeta/CD19-depleted stem cell transplant. These receptors were collected from a male patient younger than 18 who had a stem cell transplant for acute lymphoblastic leukemia, so the T cells may come from the graft donor. CDR3s include the opening cysteine and the closing phenylalanine or tryptophan. The D gene is left open where the match is weak. The size field is filled for only some rows; it gives once, few, many or a size class.

J: TRBJ2-5
D: NA
V: TRBV7-3
size: many
CDR3: CASSPGVGETQYF
DNA: TGTGCCAGCAGCCCGGGAGTTGGAGAGACCCAGTACTTC

J: TRBJ2-7
D: NA
V: TRBV20-1
size: few
CDR3: CSARMGAPTLYEQYF
DNA: TGCAGTGCTAGGATGGGGGCTCCCACCCTTTACGAGCAGTACTTC

J: TRBJ2-1
D: TRBD2
V: TRBV2
size: few
CDR3: CASSDFSGSSYNEQFF
DNA: TGTGCCAGCAGCGACTTCAGCGGGAGCTCCTACAATGAGCAGTTCTTC

J: TRBJ2-7
D: TRBD1
V: TRBV5-1
size: many
CDR3: CASSVGGPYEQYF
DNA: TGCGCCAGCAGCGTAGGGGGCCCCTACGAGCAGTACTTC

J: TRBJ2-5
D: TRBD1
V: TRBV15
size: NA
CDR3: CATSRAARTGRRETQYF
DNA: TGTGCCACCAGCAGAGCTGCTAGGACAGGGAGGCGAGAGACCCAGTACTTC

J: TRBJ2-1
D: TRBD2
V: TRBV24-1
size: few
CDR3: CATSDPGLAGVNEQFF
DNA: TGTGCCACCAGTGATCCGGGACTAGCGGGGGTCAATGAGCAGTTCTTC

J: TRBJ2-5
D: TRBD2
V: TRBV7-3
size: many
CDR3: CASSLVAGGGQETQYF
DNA: TGTGCCAGCAGCTTAGTAGCGGGAGGAGGCCAAGAGACCCAGTACTTC

J: TRBJ2-7
D: TRBD1
V: TRBV4-1
size: NA
CDR3: CASSARQGTSPDEQYF
DNA: TGCGCCAGCAGCGCCCGACAGGGGACGTCCCCCGACGAGCAGTACTTC

J: TRBJ2-2
D: NA
V: TRBV7-6
size: NA
CDR3: CASSVGLLTGELFF
DNA: TGTGCCAGCAGCGTCGGCCTACTCACCGGGGAGCTGTTTTTT

J: TRBJ2-5
D: NA
V: TRBV28
size: few
CDR3: CASSPRWGAGETQYF
DNA: TGTGCCAGCAGCCCCCGGTGGGGGGCTGGGGAGACCCAGTACTTC

J: TRBJ1-1
D: NA
V: TRBV7-6
size: NA
CDR3: CASSLRTGLNTEAFF
DNA: TGTGCCAGCAGCTTACGAACAGGGCTGAACACTGAAGCTTTCTTT

J: TRBJ1-2
D: TRBD1
V: TRBV6-1
size: NA
CDR3: CASSTGTANFGYGYTF
DNA: TGTGCCAGCAGCACCGGGACAGCGAATTTTGGGTATGGCTACACCTTC

J: TRBJ2-5
D: NA
V: TRBV5-8
size: many
CDR3: CASSFMRKETQYF
DNA: TGTGCCAGCAGCTTCATGAGGAAAGAGACCCAGTACTTC

J: TRBJ2-5
D: TRBD1
V: TRBV4-1
size: NA
CDR3: CASSPRDRGDQETQYF
DNA: TGCGCCAGCAGCCCCCGGGACAGGGGGGATCAAGAGACCCAGTACTTC

J: TRBJ2-2
D: TRBD2
V: TRBV29-1
size: NA
CDR3: CSVLVGTSGATGELFF
DNA: TGCAGCGTTTTGGTCGGGACTAGCGGAGCCACCGGGGAGCTGTTTTTT

J: TRBJ2-5
D: TRBD1
V: TRBV5-1
size: few
CDR3: CASSRGTDQETQYF
DNA: TGCGCCAGCAGCAGGGGGACAGACCAAGAGACCCAGTACTTC

J: TRBJ2-1
D: TRBD2
V: TRBV4-2
size: few
CDR3: CASSQKGLAVYNEQFF
DNA: TGTGCCAGCAGCCAAAAGGGACTAGCGGTTTACAATGAGCAGTTCTTC

J: TRBJ1-1
D: TRBD1
V: TRBV6-5
size: NA
CDR3: CASSYGDRGGRTPVEAFF
DNA: TGTGCCAGCAGTTACGGGGACAGGGGGGGAAGGACTCCGGTTGAAGCTTTCTTT

J: TRBJ2-7
D: NA
V: TRBV20-1
size: few
CDR3: CSARSRDGDEQYF
DNA: TGCAGTGCTAGGTCCCGGGACGGCGACGAGCAGTACTTC

J: TRBJ2-1
D: NA
V: TRBV7-9
size: NA
CDR3: CASSSKGPSFYNEQFF
DNA: TGTGCCAGCAGCTCCAAGGGCCCTAGCTTCTACAATGAGCAGTTCTTC

J: TRBJ2-2
D: NA
V: TRBV11-3
size: NA
CDR3: CASSARSTGELFF
DNA: TGTGCCAGCAGCGCCCGATCCACCGGGGAGCTGTTTTTT

J: TRBJ1-2
D: TRBD1
V: TRBV25-1
size: NA
CDR3: CASSELGDRVQGYTF
DNA: TGTGCCAGCAGTGAATTGGGGGACAGGGTGCAAGGCTACACCTTC

J: TRBJ1-5
D: NA
V: TRBV12-3/TRBV12-4
size: NA
CDR3: CASSSPGGRVYQPQHF
DNA: TGTGCCAGCAGTTCCCCTGGAGGACGCGTCTATCAGCCCCAGCATTTT

J: TRBJ1-3
D: NA
V: TRBV7-9
size: NA
CDR3: CASSADIGNTIYF
DNA: TGTGCCAGCAGCGCTGACATAGGAAACACCATATATTTT

J: TRBJ2-7
D: NA
V: TRBV5-5
size: NA
CDR3: CASSLGGADYEQYF
DNA: TGTGCCAGCAGCTTGGGGGGGGCTGACTACGAGCAGTACTTC

J: TRBJ1-2
D: NA
V: TRBV9
size: many
CDR3: CASSVTGGGASNYGYTF
DNA: TGTGCCAGCAGCGTAACGGGTGGGGGCGCCTCGAACTATGGCTACACCTTC

J: TRBJ2-7
D: TRBD2
V: TRBV20-1
size: many
CDR3: CSARDLAGFSYEQYF
DNA: TGCAGTGCTAGAGATCTAGCGGGGTTTTCCTACGAGCAGTACTTC

J: TRBJ1-3
D: TRBD1
V: TRBV15
size: NA
CDR3: CATSRVTGGGRNTIYF
DNA: TGTGCCACCAGCAGAGTCACAGGGGGAGGTCGAAACACCATATATTTT